These T cell receptor beta chains were read from a single sample in a study of blood T cells in healthy people across ages. TCRdb recomputed calls from the 5' RACE reads with MiXCR, one row per CDR3 protein. Here the sample spans 1,500,000 or so distinct CDR3 sequences, around 55% being singletons. Sequencing was carried out using blood. The receptors were gathered from a man aged 18 to 30 in good health. The conserved cysteine and the conserved F or W are not part of the CDR3 here.

SATQGPGNYGYT	TRBV20-1	TRBJ1-2
ASSPLNRAEETQY	TRBV7-2	TRBJ2-5
ASSLDVSRTYEQY	TRBV7-2	TRBJ2-7
ASSEALWGLPITGELF	TRBV2	TRBJ2-2
SARVDRTNTDTQY	TRBV20-1	TRBJ2-3
SVAGGRSGGNTIY	TRBV29-1	TRBJ1-3
ASSYRGMDSGANVLT	TRBV6-6	TRBJ2-6
SARPTGLNEQF	TRBV20-1	TRBJ2-1
ARAMGPGANVLT	TRBV2	TRBJ2-6
ASSVDWTSGYYEQY	TRBV9	TRBJ2-7
ASSLAGGRYNEQF	TRBV7-2	TRBJ2-1
SAGNDEQY	TRBV20-1	TRBJ2-7
ASSEEGNPNYGYT	TRBV6-1	TRBJ1-2
ASSQEGTWTDFGTEAF	TRBV4-3	TRBJ1-1
ASSEGLAGNYNEQY	TRBV6-1	.
ASSPPLRRSYEQY	TRBV13	TRBJ2-7
ASSQETGRSYNSPLH	TRBV4-1	TRBJ1-6
ASSLAADLAGETQY	TRBV4-2	TRBJ2-5
ASSLDGRGAQPQH	TRBV5-1	TRBJ1-5
TSSQGGQSEKETQY	TRBV16	.
ASSYRLAIDEQF	TRBV6-2/TRBV6-3	TRBJ2-1
SARPDGRLAIHEQF	TRBV20-1	TRBJ2-1
ASRSQDRQEQY	TRBV5-1	TRBJ2-7
ASRDSGAYEQY	TRBV27	TRBJ2-7
SVVEGGGYT	TRBV29-1	TRBJ1-2
ASSLGASGRAFRETQY	TRBV27	TRBJ2-5
ASSTRPWVNTQY	TRBV28	TRBJ2-3
ASSEEGTGTYEQY	TRBV2	TRBJ2-7
ASSQLAGVDNEQF	TRBV14	TRBJ2-1
SVPLTGDTEAF	TRBV29-1	TRBJ1-1
ASSAGRVGGETQY	TRBV5-5	TRBJ2-5
ASSHLGSSLNEQF	TRBV14	TRBJ2-1
ATKNSYEQY	TRBV28	.
ASAQVPGAYGYT	TRBV6-5	TRBJ1-2
ASSLRPHEQY	TRBV28	TRBJ2-7
SASGGGQETQY	TRBV20-1	TRBJ2-5
ASSPRRWYNSPLH	TRBV6-2/TRBV6-3	TRBJ1-6
SVGVQGNYGYT	TRBV29-1	TRBJ1-2
AISESEIGTGQETQY	TRBV10-3	TRBJ2-5
APPHKGRGGYT	TRBV25-1	TRBJ1-2
ATSRDLVWTDTQY	TRBV15	TRBJ2-3
ASSFGGGEGYGYT	TRBV12-3/TRBV12-4	TRBJ1-2
ASSYSSAGGYSGANVLT	TRBV6-5	TRBJ2-6
ASSQDGFPGYEQY	TRBV4-3	TRBJ2-7
ASSESGQGGNQPQH	TRBV2	TRBJ1-5
ASSYHKQGVNEQF	TRBV6-2/TRBV6-3	TRBJ2-1
ATGRDPGGGGDTGELF	TRBV15	TRBJ2-2